The next 18 T cell receptor beta chains were all read from a single sample in a study of shared clonotypes between healthy human individuals. This table comes from immunoSEQ multiplex PCR, and its TCRdb copy is limited to in-frame clones, with some not included. The sample lists about 750,000 clones, around 92% occurring once. CD45RO-negative cells were positively selected for CCR7, leaving out terminally differentiated effector memory CD45RA+ cells. Source material: naive CD8+ T cells sorted from blood. The receptors were sampled from a man between 25 and 39 years old in good health.

This clone was recorded once. The chain combines TRBV29-1 with TRBJ2-1; maybe TRBD2 (5 bases). CDR3 length: 12 amino acids. Germline CDR1 is SQVTM and CDR2 is ANQGSEA. V was trimmed by 4 bases and J by 10 bases, leaving 14 bases between them. The CDR3 region has the DNA TGCAGCGTTGTGTTTGCGGGCTCCGAGCAGTTCTTC. As protein: CSVVFAGSEQFF.

The rearrangement uses TRBV19 and TRBJ2-1, with D possibly called TRBD1 or TRBD2 (5 bases each). The CDR3 length is 16 residues. Trimming stripped 5 bases from V and 6 bases from J, with 20 bases between. Germline values: CDR1 LNHDA, CDR2 SQIVND (reference sequence). CDR3 DNA sequence: TGTGCCAGTAGTTCCCTGGGACGGGAACGGGGCAATGAGCAGTTCTTC. Translating it yields CASSSLGRERGNEQFF.

The genes are TRBV11-2 and TRBJ2-1; 9 bases match TRBD2. The length of the CDR3 is 15 residues. CDR1 and CDR2 (germline): SGHAT, FQNNGV. Trimming cost V 1 base and J 6 bases; bases outside gene matches: 4. The CDR3 DNA reads TGTGCCAGCAGCTTAGTCCGCGGGAGGGGCAATGAGCAGTTCTTC. Translated, it gives CASSLVRGRGNEQFF.

CDR3 sequence: CASSFFPGETQYF. The CDR3 coding sequence is TGTGCCAGCAGTTTCTTTCCGGGGGAGACCCAGTACTTC. The chain is built from TRBV27 and TRBJ2-5; D may be TRBD2 (5 bases). Germline V gene lookup returns CDR1 MNHEY and CDR2 SMNVEV (reference sequence). The CDR3 length is 13 residues. Trimming cost V 3 bases and J 5 bases, with 10 bases left between them.

This sequence joins TRBV6-6 and TRBJ1-1; D possibly corresponds to TRBD1 (5 bases). Between the trimmed V and J ends, which lost 1 base and 3 bases, there was a span of 6 bases. The CDR3 length is 13 residues. Germline V gives CDR1 MNHNY, CDR2 SVGAGI (reference sequence). Here the CDR3 DNA reads TGTGCCAGCAGTTACTTAGGGGACACTGAAGCTTTCTTT. Translated, it gives CASSYLGDTEAFF.

The gene calls are TRBV27 and TRBJ2-2; D gene ambiguous. The CDR3 runs to 14 residues. V was trimmed by 3 bases and J by 4 bases, leaving 9 bases between them. Per germline, CDR1 MNHEY and CDR2 SMNVEV (reference sequence). DNA of the CDR3: TGTGCCAGCAGTTTTGTAATCGGCACCGGGGAGCTGTTTTTT. It encodes CASSFVIGTGELFF.

The J gene is TRBJ1-1, the V gene TRBV5-1; TRBD1 aligns across 8 bases. CDR3 size: 16 residues. V lost 4 bases, J lost 3 bases, and 11 bases stayed unmatched. CDR1 SGHRS and CDR2 YFSETQ come from the germline V gene. The CDR3 sequence: CASSQGTGGYDTEAFF. The CDR3 nucleotides are TGCGCCAGCAGCCAAGGAACAGGGGGTTATGACACTGAAGCTTTCTTT.

V usage is TRBV19 and J usage is TRBJ1-4; 8 nucleotides line up with TRBD1. The V gene end was trimmed by 9 bases and the J gene end by 7 bases; junction bases not matched to a gene: 10. Germline-derived CDR1 and CDR2 are LNHDA and SQIVND (reference sequence). CDR3 length: 14 amino acids. The CDR3 DNA sequence: TGTGCCAGCCACGCCGAGGACAGGGCTGAAAAACTGTTTTTT. Amino acids: CASHAEDRAEKLFF.

V usage is TRBV5-1 and J usage is TRBJ2-1; 8 positions agree with TRBD2. CDR1 is SGHRS, CDR2 YFSETQ, per germline. J was trimmed by 8 bases and V by 3 bases; bases with no gene match: 13. The CDR3 is made up of 16 amino acids. The CDR3 sequence is CASSSNSGLEVHEQFF. The CDR3 nucleotides are TGCGCCAGCAGCTCGAACTCGGGACTAGAGGTTCATGAGCAGTTCTTC.

The CDR3 region has the DNA TGTGCCAGTAGTATAGCTGAGACTCATAGCAATCAGCCCCAGCATTTT. Residues: CASSIAETHSNQPQHF. The chain uses TRBV19 and TRBJ1-5; D gene unclear. This CDR3 has 16 residues. CDR1 and CDR2 from the germline V gene are LNHDA and SQIVND (reference sequence). V lost 1 base and J 0 bases, leaving 10 bases between the germline ends.

Remarks on this clone: The same CDR3 arises from other DNA sequences in this sample as well. The V call is TRBV11-2, the J call TRBJ2-3; unclear D gene. V lost 6 bases, J lost 0 bases, and 4 bases lay in between. Looked up from germline, CDR1 is SGHAT and CDR2 is FQNNGV. This CDR3 spans 12 amino acids. DNA of the CDR3: TGTGCCAGCAGTACTAGCACAGATACGCAGTATTTT. It codes for CASSTSTDTQYF. Variable domain in full (rest from reference TRBV11-2 and TRBJ2-3): EAGVAQSPRYKIIEKRQSVAFWCNPISGHATLYWYQQILGQGPKLLIQFQNNGVVDDSQLPKDRFSAERLKGVDSTLKIQPAKLEDSAVYLCASSTSTDTQYFGPGTRLTVL.

The chain is built from TRBV6-5 and TRBJ1-2; no definite D call. This CDR3 has 13 residues. Trimming cost V 4 bases and J 0 bases, with 6 bases left between them. Per the germline V gene, CDR1 is MNHEY and CDR2 is SVGAGI. In nucleotides, the CDR3 is TGTGCCAGCAGTTCCCTAGCTAACTATGGCTACACCTTC. It codes for CASSSLANYGYTF.

V and J are TRBV4-1 and TRBJ1-3; D uncertain. V dropped 4 bases and J dropped 3 bases, with 16 bases sitting between them. This CDR3 contains 16 residues. The germline gives CDR1 MGHRA, CDR2 YSYEKL. CDR3 loop: CASSPEARLLGNTIYF. As DNA, the CDR3 is TGCGCCAGCAGCCCAGAGGCGAGGTTACTTGGAAACACCATATATTTT.

Details on this clone: One base separates it from a far larger clone, so it is likely a read error. The same CDR3 also results from other DNA sequences found in this sample. The chain links TRBV5-6 to TRBJ2-7; D remains ambiguous. The ends were cut back, 2 bases at V and 2 bases at J, with 2 bases in the middle. The CDR3 sequence is 11 residues long. Germline-derived CDR1 and CDR2 are SGHDT and YYEEEE. This CDR3 reads CASSLTYEQYF. In DNA form, the CDR3 reads TGTGCCAGCAGCTTAACCTACGAGCAGTACTTC. The variable domain in full, completed from reference TRBV5-6 and TRBJ2-7, reads DAGVTQSPTHLIKTRGQQVTLRCSPKSGHDTVSWYQQALGQGPQFIFQYYEEEERQRGNFPDRFSGHQFPNYSSELNVNALLLGDSALYLCASSLTYEQYFGPGTRLTVT.

The chain combines TRBV7-9 with TRBJ2-1; 7 nucleotides match TRBD1. The CDR3 spans 11 residues. From germline, CDR1 is SEHNR and CDR2 FQNEAQ (reference sequence). Trimming at V came to 9 bases and at J to 9 bases, leaving 5 bases not matched to a gene. The CDR3 region is CASDRVGEQFF. The CDR3 nucleotides read TGTGCCAGTGACAGGGTCGGTGAGCAGTTCTTC.

V gene TRBV7-9 combines with J gene TRBJ2-7; either TRBD1 or TRBD2 may fit D (5 bases each). V lost 11 bases and J lost 6, with 14 bases in between. Per germline, CDR1 SEHNR and CDR2 FQNEAQ (reference sequence). CDR3 length: 11 residues. This CDR3 reads CARDRPREQYF. The CDR3, as DNA: TGTGCCCGGGACCGGCCCCGCGAGCAGTACTTC.

There are a few counts of this clone. This chain uses TRBV25-1 with TRBJ2-7; 8 nucleotides align to TRBD1. The germline gives CDR1 MGHDK, CDR2 SYGVNS. This CDR3 is 12 amino acids long. Germline trimming cut 8 bases from V and 2 bases from J; bases unmatched to any gene: 2. CDR3 protein: CASGQGTYEQYF. CDR3 DNA: TGTGCCAGCGGACAGGGAACCTACGAGCAGTACTTC.

The chain has TRBV27 and TRBJ1-2; the D gene is possibly TRBD1 (5 bases). V was cut by 5 bases and J by 6 bases, with 19 bases left in between. The CDR3 runs to 15 residues. Germline CDR1 reads MNHEY; CDR2 reads SMNVEV (reference sequence). DNA for the CDR3: TGTGCCAGCAGTCCCAGGGAAGCAGGGTGGAATGGCTACACCTTC. Protein product: CASSPREAGWNGYTF.